The 12 T cell receptor beta chains below were found in one sample sequenced in a study of cytomegalovirus exposure and HLA in healthy donors. Both 60 Vbeta primers and 13 Jbeta primers went into the PCR. Measured with immunoSEQ multiplex PCR; TCRdb has only the in-frame clones, and not every one. The sample carries approximately 130,000 clones, about 83% recorded once. What was sequenced was PBMCs. The receptors come from a girl aged 2-9 years in good health and CMV-seronegative.

This chain joins TRBV28 and TRBJ1-5; 8 bases map to TRBD1. Trimming removed 5 bases from V and 4 bases from J; junction bases left unmatched: 7. Germline loops: CDR1 MDHEN, CDR2 SYDVKM. The CDR3 consists of 15 residues. The CDR3 sequence is CASSPGGRKNQPQHF. Here the CDR3 DNA reads TGTGCCAGCAGTCCAGGGGGCAGGAAAAATCAGCCCCAGCATTTT.

This clone has only one observation. This chain uses TRBV18 with TRBJ1-5, with 9 bases identical to TRBD1. This CDR3 spans 14 amino acids. Germline lookup yields CDR1 KGHSH and CDR2 LQKENI. The trim removed 1 base at V and 5 bases at J, leaving 0 bases unmatched. In DNA form, the CDR3 reads TGTGCCAGCTCACCACGGACAGGGGATCAGCCCCAGCATTTT. Protein: CASSPRTGDQPQHF.

This chain uses TRBV10-1 with TRBJ2-3; perhaps TRBD2 as D (6 bases). This CDR3 contains 16 residues. Germline CDR1 and CDR2: WNHNN and SYGVQD (reference sequence). V lost 3 bases and J lost 3, with 16 bases in between. The CDR3 DNA is TGCGCCAGCAGTGATCCGGACCTGGGGGGAACAGATACGCAGTATTTT. Residues: CASSDPDLGGTDTQYF.

The chain has TRBV19 and TRBJ2-5; D might be TRBD1 (5 bases). The DNA end is more similar to TRBJ2-7, so the J call may be wrong. The CDR3 runs 15 residues. Germline CDR1 LNHDA, CDR2 SQIVND (reference sequence). CDR3 in DNA: TGTGCCAGTAGTATGCCCGCAGGGTCAGGCTACGAGCAGTACTTC. Protein product: CASSMPAGSGYEQYF.

This rearrangement joins TRBV28 to TRBJ1-5, with D unresolved. This CDR3 is 12 amino acids long. The germline V gene has CDR1 MDHEN and CDR2 SYDVKM. Trimming took off 2 bases at V and 11 bases at J, with 10 bases between the two ends. DNA for the CDR3: TGTGCCAGCAGTTTAGAGGGTTTGGCCCAGCATTTT. Protein product: CASSLEGLAQHF.

The V gene is TRBV10-1, the J gene TRBJ2-3; 8 bases agree with TRBD2. Trimming cost V 0 bases and J 0 bases; bases outside gene matches: 2. CDR1 and CDR2 from the germline V gene are WNHNN and SYGVQD (reference sequence). The CDR3 contains 16 residues. Written as DNA, the CDR3 is TGCGCCAGCAGTGAGTCAGCGGGAGTAAGCACAGATACGCAGTATTTT. This encodes CASSESAGVSTDTQYF.

Here the CDR3 reads CASSATGDTEAFF. CDR3 bases: TGTGCCAGCAGCGCAACAGGTGACACTGAAGCTTTCTTT. The chain joins TRBV9 to TRBJ1-1; a possible D gene is TRBD1 (5 bases). The CDR3 loop spans 13 amino acids. The V end lost 3 bases, the J end lost 3 bases, and 9 bases lay between the germline ends. Germline V lookup: CDR1 SGDLS, CDR2 YYNGEE.

CDR3 DNA sequence: TGTGCCAGCAGTCCTGCGGGGGTTACCGGGGAGCTGTTTTTT. This codes for CASSPAGVTGELFF. The chain links TRBV6-1 to TRBJ2-2; 7 nucleotides agree with TRBD2. V shed 5 bases, J shed 5 bases, and the junction held 5 bases outside the gene matches. The CDR3 extends over 14 amino acids. The V gene's germline CDR1 is MNHNS and CDR2 SASEGT.

The chain has TRBV25-1 and TRBJ1-1, with D possibly matching TRBD1 (6 bases). V lost 3 bases and J lost 3, with 14 bases in between. Germline CDR1 MGHDK, CDR2 SYGVNS. The CDR3 covers 15 residues. Here the CDR3 reads CASSDPGVGDTEAFF. The CDR3 DNA sequence: TGTGCCAGCAGTGACCCAGGGGTCGGAGACACTGAAGCTTTCTTT.

J is TRBJ2-1 and V is TRBV2, with a weak D call TRBD1 (6 bases). The CDR3 is made up of 15 amino acids. Germline loops: CDR1 SNHLY, CDR2 FYNNEI. The V end lost 4 bases, the J end lost 6 bases, and 16 bases lay between the germline ends. The CDR3 nucleotides read TGTGCCAGCAGTGGGGGACCAGGACAGATCAATGAGCAGTTCTTC. Protein product: CASSGGPGQINEQFF.

The CDR3 spells CASSLVGNTGELFF. In DNA form, the CDR3 reads TGTGCCAGCAGTTTAGTCGGTAACACCGGGGAGCTGTTTTTT. The J gene is TRBJ2-2, the V gene TRBV27, with D uncertain. CDR3 length: 14 amino acids. Germline-derived CDR1 and CDR2 are MNHEY and SMNVEV (reference sequence). With 2 bases removed from V and 2 bases from J, the gap between germline ends came to 6 bases.

The J gene is TRBJ2-1, the V gene TRBV25-1, with 8 positions matching TRBD1. The V gene end was trimmed by 7 bases and the J gene end by 8 bases; junction bases not matched to a gene: 13. In germline, CDR1 is MGHDK, CDR2 SYGVNS. This CDR3 is built from 15 residues. DNA of the CDR3: TGTGCCAGCACAGGGACAGGTGGTAGTAGGTATGAGCAGTTCTTC. It encodes CASTGTGGSRYEQFF.